This T cell receptor beta chain stems from a study of T cell responses to AZD1222 COVID-19 vaccine (dated by TCRdb to the early 2020s). As for the study more broadly: AZD1222 recipients with second doses at about 4 weeks or about 12 weeks were pooled, because spike-specific TCR depth and breadth did not differ between schedules. Trial participants were enrolled by age into 18-55, 56-69 and 70-plus year subgroups, with roughly 150, 30 and 60 TCR-sequenced participants respectively. A total of just over 230 trial participants underwent TCR sequencing, of whom approximately 200 had received two doses of AZD1222 and around 25 had received two doses of the MenACWY control vaccine. Paper-wide results and their limitations: CD4 TCRs associated with the vaccine covered the entire spike protein, and the dominant responses were in regions 160-218 and 743-854. Most participants were white British and females outnumbered males, and the authors suggested that clonal diversity may have been underestimated. Reportedly, close to half of the unique spike-specific TCRs recognized epitopes lying outside the regions that are mutated in the B.1.351 and B.1.1.7 variants. A significant rise in spike-specific TCR breadth and depth was observed after two AZD1222 doses relative to day 0 and relative to MenACWY recipients. Conclusions about previously exposed vaccinees are limited, since just five to seven AZD1222 recipients were seropositive for SARS-CoV-2 at baseline. No day 14 peak-response samples were available, so repertoires were characterized only after the peak T cell response. The 56-69-year group was small, and its depth increase did not reach significance, likely because of low power.

Explained via the paper, the time point label denotes: baseline before first vaccination. Vaccinee samples came from UK trials COV001 and COV002, including a single-blind randomized controlled phase 2/3 trial of AZD1222 (ChAdOx1 nCoV-19) in healthy adults. For TCRbeta chain sequencing, PBMC samples were collected from trial participants at day 0 and at day 28 after the second dose. The CDR3 regions of human TCRbeta chains were analyzed by immunosequencing. In the original analysis: Repertoire TCRs were checked for matches against a reference library of SARS-CoV-2-specific TCRs that had been generated using the MIRA antigen-specificity platform. Breadth meant the fraction of unique TCRs that were SARS-CoV-2-associated, whereas depth meant the fraction of total T cells that were SARS-CoV-2-associated. Using the MIRA data, every spike-specific TCR was mapped to the spike region that the TCR reacted to and assigned to either a CD4 or a CD8 class. Log10-transformed breadth and depth values were compared by one-way ANOVA with Sidak's multiple comparisons tests. In its TCRdb copy, this immuneACCESS table keeps in-frame sequences only and misses some clones. Where compared with another copy, unresolved V genes explain less than half of these, and the others have no known cause. V, J and clone size are those of that table, while D and trimming were read from the DNA. In all, the sample holds 150,000 to 200,000 clones, and over 80% of those were seen once. The ten largest clones take up over 9.5% of the sample.

The CDR3 runs 14 amino acids, cysteine and phenylalanine included. Only the CDR3 portion is preserved as DNA: 42 bases, with reading frame beginning at the first base. For CDR1 and CDR2, the germline V gene (reference sequence) lists LNHDA and SQIVND. V was cut back by 4 bases and J by 3 bases, leaving a gap of 10 bases between them. On this clone: It lacks a known antigen. Base qualities are not at hand, and no much larger clone is one base apart.

The receptor's source is an adult in good health. The input for sequencing was peripheral blood, taken on day 0 of AZD1222 vaccination. The chain employs TRBV19 and TRBJ2-1; the D call could be TRBD1 or TRBD2, with each sharing 5 bases. The CDR3 corresponds to CASSKRGNYNEQFF. The nucleotide sequence reads as follows: TGTGCCAGTAGTAAGAGGGGAAACTACAATGAGCAGTTCTTC. Reference TRBV19 and TRBJ2-1 genes cover what lies past the CDR3, so the full variable domain is DGGITQSPKYLFRKEGQNVTLSCEQNLNHDAMYWYRQDPGQGLRLIYYSQIVNDFQKGDIAEGYSVSREKKESFPLTVTSAQKNPTAFYLCASSKRGNYNEQFFGPGTRLTVL.